This TCR beta chain originates from a study of OX40 agonist ivuxolimab in advanced cancers. Overall study: The study enrolled dose-escalation patients with hepatocellular carcinoma, melanoma, renal cell or head and neck cancer.

Study results and caveats: Among the lowest peripheral clonal expansion occurred in 0.1-3.0 mg/kg partial responders.

This CDR3 contains 12 residues. Germline V CDR1 and CDR2: SQVTM, ANQGSEA. With 4 bases removed from V and 3 bases from J, the gap between germline ends came to 9 bases. Measured with immunoSEQ multiplex PCR; TCRdb has only the in-frame clones, and not every one. This sample yields about 100,000 clones, of which about 88% are seen a single time; about 0.15% belongs to the top ten. A few counts support this clone. Its cognate antigen is unknown. Material: CD4+ or CD8+ T cells sorted from blood, obtained in a trial of the OX40 agonist ivuxolimab. The TCR was taken from an adult with an advanced solid tumor such as melanoma, head and neck, liver or kidney cancer. This chain uses TRBV29-1 with TRBJ1-1, with a weak D call TRBD1 (6 bases). The CDR3 protein is CSVADRHTEAFF. In DNA form, the CDR3 reads TGCAGCGTTGCGGACAGACACACTGAAGCTTTCTTT.